A single sample is the source of the 5 T cell receptor beta chains below, sequenced in a study of a mutant IDH1 vaccine in newly diagnosed glioma. As to time point: week 47, end of study. It was 300 ug of mutant IDH1 20-mer peptide that made up each vaccine dose, given with topical imiquimod. No antigens are known for them. Generated by immunoSEQ multiplex PCR, the TCRdb table keeps only in-frame clones and is missing some. The sample holds tens of thousands of clones, roughly four fifths seen once. The sequenced sample was PBMCs, obtained from a glioma patient whose treatment included an IDH1 peptide vaccine. These receptors came from a man aged 35-49 years with glioma.

The chain is built from TRBV7-2 and TRBJ2-7; the D call may be TRBD1 or TRBD2 (5 bases each). The CDR3 covers 13 residues. Germline V lookup: CDR1 SGHTA, CDR2 FQGNSA. V was clipped by 5 bases and J by 3 bases, with 11 bases between them. This CDR3 is CASSTGTDYEQYF. Written as DNA, the CDR3 is TGTGCCAGCAGCACCGGGACGGACTACGAGCAGTACTTC. The whole variable domain, filled in from reference TRBV7-2 and TRBJ2-7, reads GAGVSQSPSNKVTEKGKDVELRCDPISGHTALYWYRQSLGQGLEFLIYFQGNSAPDKSGLPSDRFSAERTGGSVSTLTIQRTQQEDSAVYLCASSTGTDYEQYFGPGTRLTVT.

This rearrangement joins TRBV27 to TRBJ2-7; D tentatively fits TRBD1 or TRBD2 (6 bases each). The CDR3 runs 16 residues. Trimming pared 5 bases from V and 7 bases from J, leaving 24 bases between. Germline V gives CDR1 MNHEY, CDR2 SMNVEV (reference sequence). The CDR3 here is CASSPKLGGGAWEQYF. DNA of the CDR3: TGTGCCAGCAGTCCCAAACTAGGGGGAGGTGCTTGGGAGCAGTACTTC.

In this sample, this clone turned up a few times. This sequence joins TRBV30 and TRBJ1-2, with 9 positions matching TRBD1. Losses at the gene ends were 0 bases for V and 6 bases for J; bases not matched to a gene: 8. Germline assignment: CDR1 GTSNPN and CDR2 SVGIG (reference sequence). The length of the CDR3 is 15 residues. CDR3 protein: CAWSVRGTGSDGYTF. The CDR3 region has the DNA TGTGCCTGGAGTGTACGGGGGACAGGGTCGGATGGCTACACCTTC.

The chain recombines TRBV15 with TRBJ2-7; 9 bases align to TRBD2. Looked up from germline, CDR1 is LNHNV and CDR2 is YYDKDF (reference sequence). This CDR3 comprises 16 residues. The V and J ends lost 2 bases and 5 bases, in that order; junction bases with no gene match: 10. The DNA for the CDR3 is TGTGCCACCAGCAGATCCTTAGCGGGAGAGAGCGACGAGCAGTACTTC. Amino acid sequence: CATSRSLAGESDEQYF.

The chain links TRBV27 to TRBJ1-1; 12 bases fit TRBD1. This CDR3 comprises 15 residues. Germline values: CDR1 MNHEY, CDR2 SMNVEV (reference sequence). V lost 5 bases, J lost 7 bases, and 8 bases stayed unmatched. As DNA, the CDR3 is TGTGCCAGCAGTACCCCCGGGACAGGGGGCTATGAAGCTTTCTTT. Translated, it gives CASSTPGTGGYEAFF.